The 24 T cell receptor beta chains below were found in one sample sequenced in a study of blood T cell repertoires in COVID-19. The protocol was immunoSEQ multiplex PCR, while the TCRdb copy is restricted to in-frame clones and leaves out a portion. This table holds a few hundred thousand clones, approximately 78% found once. The sequencing input was peripheral blood. Source of these receptors: a woman of 80 years or more with COVID-19, enrolled during active disease.

DNA for the CDR3: TGTGCCAGCAGCCGAGGGGGGACAGGCAATCAGCCCCAGCATTTT. This translates into CASSRGGTGNQPQHF. This chain uses TRBV3-1 (or the pseudogene TRBV3-2) with TRBJ1-5; 7 bases align to TRBD1. CDR3 size: 15 residues. Germline V gene lookup returns CDR1 LGHDT and CDR2 YNNKEL (reference sequence). With V trimmed by 4 bases and J by 2 bases, 5 bases remained unmatched.

This chain joins TRBV7-9 and TRBJ1-2; possible D gene TRBD1, 6 bases. V gave up 5 bases and J gave up 6 bases, with 13 bases separating them. Per the germline V gene, CDR1 is SEHNR and CDR2 is FQNEAQ (reference sequence). CDR3 length: 13 residues. This CDR3 reads CASSLTGLDGYTF. The CDR3 DNA reads as TGTGCCAGCAGCCTAACAGGGTTGGATGGCTACACCTTC.

The chain has TRBV6-5 and TRBJ2-6; 7 bases line up with TRBD1. This CDR3 spans 15 amino acids. J lost 4 bases, V lost 6 bases, and 6 bases had no gene match. CDR1 MNHEY and CDR2 SVGAGI come from the germline V gene. Here the CDR3 DNA reads TGTGCCAGCAGCCACAGGGGAACCGGGGCCAACGTCCTGACTTTC. Protein sequence: CASSHRGTGANVLTF.

The chain links TRBV27 to TRBJ2-7; 11 bases map to TRBD1. Losses at the gene ends were 4 bases for V and 2 bases for J; bases not matched to a gene: 4. Germline CDR1 reads MNHEY; CDR2 reads SMNVEV (reference sequence). The CDR3 has 15 residues. The CDR3 spells CASSSGQGVPYEQYF. The CDR3 nucleotides read TGTGCCAGCAGTTCGGGACAGGGGGTGCCCTACGAGCAGTACTTC.

The chain joins TRBV29-1 to TRBJ2-1, with D perhaps matching TRBD2 (5 bases). V lost 7 bases, J lost 2 bases, and 18 bases lay in between. CDR1 SQVTM and CDR2 ANQGSEA come from the germline V gene. The length of the CDR3 is 15 residues. The CDR3 here is CSGERLGGTYNEQFF. In DNA form, the CDR3 reads TGCAGCGGGGAGAGGCTAGGCGGTACCTACAATGAGCAGTTCTTC.

This rearrangement joins TRBV19 to TRBJ2-1; unclear D gene. The V gene lost 6 bases and the J gene lost 0 bases, with 15 bases spanning the gap. The length of the CDR3 is 16 residues. CDR1 is LNHDA, CDR2 SQIVND, per germline (reference sequence). The CDR3: CASRGVGSSSYNEQFF. CDR3 DNA: TGTGCCAGTAGAGGAGTAGGCTCTAGCTCCTACAATGAGCAGTTCTTC.

This chain links TRBV7-2 with TRBJ2-1, with D perhaps TRBD2 (7 bases). Between the trimmed V and J ends, which lost 5 bases and 0 bases, there was a span of 14 bases. This CDR3 is 16 amino acids long. Germline V gene lookup returns CDR1 SGHTA and CDR2 FQGNSA. The CDR3 spells CASSHEGGSSYNEQFF. The CDR3 nucleotides read TGTGCCAGCAGCCATGAGGGGGGGAGCTCCTACAATGAGCAGTTCTTC.

This chain connects TRBV9 to TRBJ2-6; possible D gene TRBD1, 6 bases. This CDR3 region has 15 residues. Germline values: CDR1 SGDLS, CDR2 YYNGEE. V dropped 0 bases and J dropped 4 bases, with 8 bases sitting between them. The chain's CDR3 is CASSVDRAGANVLTF. The CDR3 DNA reads as TGTGCCAGCAGCGTAGACAGGGCGGGGGCCAACGTCCTGACTTTC.

The V and J genes are TRBV9 and TRBJ1-5, with D uncertain. Deletions cut 4 bases from V and 0 bases from J, with 8 bases between. The CDR3 is 14 residues long. Germline V gives CDR1 SGDLS, CDR2 YYNGEE. The chain's CDR3 is CASSPSYSNQPQHF. The CDR3 coding sequence is TGTGCCAGCAGCCCTTCTTATAGCAATCAGCCCCAGCATTTT.

This sequence joins TRBV7-9 and TRBJ1-2, with D possibly being TRBD1 (5 bases). This CDR3 contains 15 residues. Trimming shortened V by 5 bases and J by 7 bases, and 20 bases separated the two germline ends. Germline V gives CDR1 SEHNR, CDR2 FQNEAQ (reference sequence). The CDR3 bases are TGTGCCAGCAGCGAAATGACAGCAACCCGGAGTGGCTACACCTTC. Its protein is CASSEMTATRSGYTF.

V and J are TRBV7-2 and TRBJ1-3; the D is unclear. Germline V gene data show CDR1 as SGHTA and CDR2 as FQGNSA. V was clipped by 7 bases and J by 2 bases, with 9 bases between them. The CDR3 is 13 amino acids. The CDR3 sequence is CASTSQAGNTIYF. The CDR3 coding sequence is TGTGCCAGCACGAGCCAGGCTGGAAACACCATATATTTT.

The chain couples TRBV5-1 to TRBJ2-7; TRBD2 matches 7 bases. Germline V CDR1 and CDR2: SGHRS, YFSETQ. The ends lost 1 base at V and 0 bases at J; junction bases unmatched: 10. This CDR3 contains 17 residues. CDR3 protein: CASSLRASGLSSYEQYF. The DNA of the CDR3 is TGCGCCAGCAGCTTGCGTGCTAGCGGACTAAGCTCCTACGAGCAGTACTTC.

The rearrangement joins TRBV6-1 to TRBJ1-5; the match to TRBD1 covers 7 bases. The CDR3 covers 13 residues. The junction had 8 bases not matched to a gene; V was cut back by 0 bases and J by 15 bases. Germline assignment: CDR1 MNHNS and CDR2 SASEGT. CDR3 in amino acids: CASSEASQGNMHF. DNA of the CDR3: TGTGCCAGCAGTGAAGCCTCACAGGGGAATATGCATTTT.

The chain employs TRBV10-3 and TRBJ1-2; D unclear. This CDR3 region has 12 residues. Germline V gene data show CDR1 as ENHRY and CDR2 as SYGVKD. V shed 11 bases and J shed 2 bases, with 12 bases lying between them. The CDR3 region has the DNA TGTGCCTTCCAAGACATCAACTATGGCTACACCTTC. Encoded protein: CAFQDINYGYTF.

This chain connects TRBV21-1 to TRBJ2-1; the listed D gene, TRBD2, was not tested against the DNA. TRBV21-1 is reported as a pseudogene. This CDR3 region has 19 residues. The CDR3 loop is CASSKKLGKVCGEDNEQFF. DNA of the CDR3: TGTGCCAGCAGCAAAAAACTAGGTAAGGTTTGTGGGGAGGACAATGAGCAGTTCTTC.

The gene calls are TRBV18 and TRBJ2-3; D is perhaps TRBD1 (5 bases). CDR3 length: 15 amino acids. V was cut by 3 bases and J by 2 bases, with 12 bases left in between. Looked up from germline, CDR1 is KGHSH and CDR2 is LQKENI. CDR3 coding DNA: TGTGCCAGCTCACCGGGGCGGCTTCTCACAGATACGCAGTATTTT. Translating gives CASSPGRLLTDTQYF.

The chain joins TRBV6-5 to TRBJ1-1; tentatively, D is TRBD1 (5 bases). This CDR3 is 13 amino acids long. In germline, CDR1 is MNHEY, CDR2 SVGAGI. The ends were cut back, 6 bases at V and 7 bases at J, with 15 bases in the middle. The CDR3 nucleotides are TGTGCCAGCAGACGTGACAGAAAGGTTGAAGCTTTCTTT. This codes for CASRRDRKVEAFF.

The chain couples TRBV6-2 or TRBV6-3 to TRBJ2-5; a possible D gene is TRBD2 (5 bases). This CDR3 is built from 12 residues. Germline V CDR1 and CDR2: MNHEY, SVGEGT. V was cut by 3 bases and J by 5 bases, with 7 bases left in between. CDR3 sequence: CASSYLAETQYF. The CDR3 nucleotides read TGTGCCAGCAGTTATTTAGCGGAGACCCAGTACTTC.

CDR3 DNA: TGTGCCAGCAGCGTTTCCAGGGCCCGACTAGCGGGAGGGCAAGAGACCCAGTACTTC. Its translation is CASSVSRARLAGGQETQYF. The chain combines TRBV7-2 with TRBJ2-5, with 14 bases matching TRBD2. Germline V gene lookup returns CDR1 SGHTA and CDR2 FQGNSA. Germline trimming cut 5 bases from V and 2 bases from J; bases unmatched to any gene: 13. This CDR3 contains 19 residues. The variable domain in full, completed from reference TRBV7-2 and TRBJ2-5, reads GAGVSQSPSNKVTEKGKDVELRCDPISGHTALYWYRQSLGQGLEFLIYFQGNSAPDKSGLPSDRFSAERTGGSVSTLTIQRTQQEDSAVYLCASSVSRARLAGGQETQYFGPGTRLLVL.

This chain joins TRBV3-1 (or the pseudogene TRBV3-2) and TRBJ2-2; D gene ambiguous. Germline CDR1 LGHDT, CDR2 YNNKEL (reference sequence). This CDR3 has 13 amino acids. The V end lost 2 bases, the J end lost 6 bases, and 7 bases lay between the germline ends. The CDR3 nucleotides read TGTGCCAGCAGCCAACGGTTATCCGGGGAGCTGTTTTTT. It is translated as CASSQRLSGELFF.

The V gene is TRBV18, the J gene TRBJ2-1; 11 bases match TRBD2. V dropped 6 bases and J dropped 4; count of bases not matched to a gene: 2. This CDR3 region has 14 residues. Germline-derived CDR1 and CDR2 are KGHSH and LQKENI. The CDR3 sequence is CASSPSGGYNEQFF. The CDR3 DNA sequence: TGTGCCAGCTCGCCTAGCGGGGGGTACAATGAGCAGTTCTTC.

V usage is TRBV9 and J usage is TRBJ2-3, with 7 bases lining up with TRBD2. Unmatched junction bases numbered 9, after V lost 3 bases and J lost 5 bases. Per the germline V gene, CDR1 is SGDLS and CDR2 is YYNGEE. The CDR3 sequence is 15 residues long. This CDR3 reads CASSEVAGLIDTQYF. The CDR3 coding sequence is TGTGCCAGCAGCGAAGTAGCGGGCCTCATAGATACGCAGTATTTT. The full variable domain, rest sourced from reference TRBV9 and TRBJ2-3, is DSGVTQTPKHLITATGQRVTLRCSPRSGDLSVYWYQQSLDQGLQFLIQYYNGEERAKGNILERFSAQQFPDLHSELNLSSLELGDSALYFCASSEVAGLIDTQYFGPGTRLTVL.

This sequence joins TRBV27 and TRBJ1-2, with a possible D match to TRBD1 (5 bases). Trimming took 3 bases from V and 8 from J, leaving 13 bases between them. Germline values: CDR1 MNHEY, CDR2 SMNVEV (reference sequence). The CDR3 sequence is 13 residues long. The CDR3 DNA follows: TGTGCCAGCAGTTTCCAGGGATCAGGAGGCTACACCTTC. Translation: CASSFQGSGGYTF.

This clone was recorded a few times. The CDR3 spells CAWSHRVTYNSPLHF. CDR3 nucleotides: TGTGCCTGGAGCCACCGGGTGACCTATAATTCACCCCTCCACTTT. The J gene is TRBJ1-6, the V gene TRBV30; unclear D gene. CDR3 length: 15 residues. Germline CDR1 and CDR2: GTSNPN and SVGIG (reference sequence). V gave up 3 bases and J gave up 2 bases, with 11 bases separating them.